This T cell receptor (beta chain) was sequenced in a study of CD8 T cells in Susac syndrome. Reverse transcription of about 0.45 to 1 ug RNA was performed with random hexamers. One entry per CDR3 protein, called by TCRdb with MiXCR from the immunoSEQ multiplex PCR reads. The table shows tens of thousands of distinct CDR3 sequences, with about 96% occurring only once. The recently defined diagnostic criteria for definite or probable disease were met by the Susac syndrome patients. Material for sequencing was CD8+ T cells from PBMCs. The sequence came from a human donor with Susac syndrome.

The CDR3 loop reads CASSNPGQGAGQPQHF. For the CDR3, the DNA is TGTGCCAGTAGTAACCCGGGACAGGGGGCCGGTCAGCCCCAGCATTTT. This chain uses TRBV19 with TRBJ1-5, with 12 bases fitting TRBD1. This CDR3 spans 16 amino acids. Germline values: CDR1 LNHDA, CDR2 SQIVND (reference sequence). The junction had 7 bases not matched to a gene; V was cut back by 4 bases and J by 6 bases.